This T cell receptor beta chain was retrieved from a study of CD8+ T cells in alopecia areata. The study's findings and limits: Compared with normal scalp, lesional scalp had higher clonality and more expanded CD8+ clones.

Details on this clone: Antigen specificity is unknown.

Extracted from the samples, RNA was reverse transcribed into cDNA to serve as the sequencing template. Sequenced by immunoSEQ multiplex PCR; TCRdb stores in-frame clones only, minus some. In the table there are around 20,000 clones, roughly 60% of which are singletons. In a group of four to six patients, CD4+ cells were sorted into CD25+CD127- cells. From alopecia areata patients, lesional scalp punch biopsies and peripheral blood were collected. Sequencing was done on a sample of CD4+ Tregs sorted from blood. The receptor comes from a human donor with alopecia areata.

Here the CDR3 DNA reads TGTGCCAGCAGCCAAGAAGACCATTGGCGGGAAGGTACAGATACGCAGTATTTT. Its translation: CASSQEDHWREGTDTQYF. The chain combines TRBV14 with TRBJ2-3; possible D gene TRBD2, 6 bases. The CDR3 covers 18 residues. Trimming took 0 bases from V and 3 from J, leaving 19 bases between them. CDR1 and CDR2 (germline): SGHDN, FVKESK.